The 20 T cell receptor beta chains below come from one sample, sequenced in a study of T-cell reconstitution after alpha-beta-depleted transplantation in children. Unique molecular identifiers were built into the TCRbeta library. MiXCR, run by TCRdb on the PCR reads, gives a single entry per CDR3 protein. Here the sample spans fewer than 550,000 distinct CDR3 sequences, about an eighth being singletons. The sample consisted of PBMCs, mostly from graft donor cells, taken 180 days after TCRalphabeta/CD19-depleted stem cell transplant. The receptors shown here come from a female patient aged 2 to 10 who had a stem cell transplant for aplastic anemia, so the T cells may come from the graft donor.

This clonotype was picked up a small number of times. This chain connects TRBV10-3 to TRBJ1-5, with TRBD1 as a possible D gene (5 bases). This CDR3 has 14 residues. V lost 8 bases to trimming and J lost 5 bases, with 16 bases between them. Germline lookup yields CDR1 ENHRY and CDR2 SYGVKD. CDR3 sequence: CAISSGVGDQPQHF. CDR3 DNA: TGTGCCATCTCATCCGGGGTAGGGGATCAGCCCCAGCATTTT.

This clonotype was seen a few times. The J gene is TRBJ2-1, the V gene TRBV6-1; no definite D call. The CDR3 has 14 residues. Germline V lookup: CDR1 MNHNS, CDR2 SASEGT. Trimming pared 7 bases from V and 4 bases from J, leaving 14 bases between. The CDR3 reads CASTDVGGYNEQFF. The CDR3 DNA is TGTGCCAGCACCGACGTGGGCGGATACAATGAGCAGTTCTTC.

V gene TRBV6-5 combines with J gene TRBJ1-1; tentative D call: TRBD1 (6 bases). The V gene lost 0 bases and the J gene lost 2 bases, with 10 bases spanning the gap. Germline V gives CDR1 MNHEY, CDR2 SVGAGI. The CDR3 is 15 residues long. The CDR3 DNA reads TGTGCCAGCAGTTACTCGGGGGGCAGCAACACTGAAGCTTTCTTT. It translates to CASSYSGGSNTEAFF.

This chain links TRBV7-2 with TRBJ2-5; 7 nucleotides line up with TRBD1. The length of the CDR3 is 14 residues. The trim removed 6 bases at V and 5 bases at J, leaving 9 bases unmatched. Germline CDR1 and CDR2: SGHTA and FQGNSA. In nucleotides, the CDR3 is TGTGCCAGCAGACGTACAGGGGAATGGGAGACCCAGTACTTC. It encodes CASRRTGEWETQYF.

This clonotype occurred many times. The genes are TRBV2 and TRBJ2-1, with D perhaps matching TRBD2 (6 bases). Germline assignment: CDR1 SNHLY and CDR2 FYNNEI. V was cut by 5 bases and J by 4 bases, with 18 bases left in between. The CDR3 spans 16 residues. The CDR3 spells CASSPTGVLMYNEQFF. The CDR3 bases are TGTGCCAGCAGTCCAACGGGGGTCCTTATGTACAATGAGCAGTTCTTC.

The rearrangement joins TRBV9 to TRBJ2-5; the D is unclear. There are 16 residues in the CDR3. CDR1 is SGDLS and CDR2 is YYNGEE in the germline V gene. V was pared by 0 bases and J by 5 bases, with 17 bases between. The CDR3 spells CASSVGGSEVVETQYF. CDR3 coding DNA: TGTGCCAGCAGCGTAGGAGGCTCCGAGGTAGTGGAGACCCAGTACTTC.

V gene TRBV20-1 combines with J gene TRBJ1-5; TRBD1 might be the D (5 bases). Germline CDR1 is DFQATT and CDR2 is SNEGSKA (reference sequence). The CDR3 loop spans 13 amino acids. V lost 3 bases and J 3 bases, leaving 9 bases between the germline ends. Written as DNA, the CDR3 is TGCAGTGCTAGGGGGGGGAACAATCAGCCCCAGCATTTT. Its translation: CSARGGNNQPQHF.

This clonotype was observed a handful of times. V gene TRBV21-1 combines with J gene TRBJ1-4; the table's D call, TRBD1, has no DNA check behind it. TRBV21-1 is described as a pseudogene. The CDR3 is 13 amino acids. CDR3 in DNA: TGTGCCAGCAGCTCTTCAGGGAATGAAAAACTGTTTTTT. Translation: CASSSSGNEKLFF.

This clonotype was recorded many times. The gene calls are TRBV5-1 and TRBJ2-3; D perhaps matches TRBD2 (5 bases). Trimming stripped 4 bases from V and 3 bases from J, with 12 bases between. Germline CDR1 is SGHRS and CDR2 is YFSETQ. This CDR3 comprises 14 residues. The CDR3 loop reads CASSDRGTTDTQYF. The CDR3 DNA follows: TGCGCCAGCAGCGACCGGGGAACGACAGATACGCAGTATTTT. Looking up the rest from reference TRBV5-1 and TRBJ2-3 gives the full variable domain: KAGVTQTPRYLIKTRGQQVTLSCSPISGHRSVSWYQQTPGQGLQFLFEYFSETQRNKGNFPGRFSGRQFSNSRSEMNVSTLELGDSALYLCASSDRGTTDTQYFGPGTRLTVL.

V usage is TRBV2 and J usage is TRBJ2-1, with TRBD2 matching over 8 bases. The CDR3 sequence is 16 residues long. Losses at the gene ends were 6 bases for V and 7 bases for J; bases not matched to a gene: 14. The germline V gene encodes CDR1 SNHLY and CDR2 FYNNEI. CDR3 amino acids: CASSPIGASGQNEQFF. Written as DNA, the CDR3 is TGTGCCAGCAGCCCCATCGGGGCTAGCGGGCAGAATGAGCAGTTCTTC.

In this sample, this clonotype turned up a few times. The rearrangement joins TRBV28 to TRBJ1-5, with 9 bases that match TRBD1. Germline V gene lookup returns CDR1 MDHEN and CDR2 SYDVKM. This CDR3 contains 21 residues. The trim removed 0 bases at V and 0 bases at J, leaving 15 bases unmatched. This CDR3 is CASSLWDRGDRESNSNQPQHF. The CDR3, as DNA: TGTGCCAGCAGTTTATGGGACCGAGGGGACAGGGAGTCAAATAGCAATCAGCCCCAGCATTTT. Using reference TRBV28 and TRBJ1-5 for the parts outside the CDR3, the full variable domain is DVKVTQSSRYLVKRTGEKVFLECVQDMDHENMFWYRQDPGLGLRLIYFSYDVKMKEKGDIPEGYSVSREKKERFSLILESASTNQTSMYLCASSLWDRGDRESNSNQPQHFGDGTRLSIL.

With respect to this clonotype: This may be a read error, as it is one base from a much larger clone. The gene calls are TRBV5-1 and TRBJ2-6; D unresolved. The length of the CDR3 is 15 residues. Looked up from germline, CDR1 is SGHRS and CDR2 is YFSETQ. In nucleotides, the CDR3 is TGCACCAGCAGCTTTGACGAGTCTGGGGCCAACGTCCTGACTTTC. Protein: CTSSFDESGANVLTF.

There are a few counts of this clonotype. The chain carries TRBV30 and TRBJ2-1; D unresolved. This CDR3 comprises 14 residues. Germline CDR1 and CDR2: GTSNPN and SVGIG (reference sequence). The V end was cut by 0 bases, the J end by 0 bases, with 6 bases between. The CDR3 loop is CAWSVAYSYNEQFF. The CDR3 DNA reads as TGTGCCTGGAGTGTTGCGTACTCCTACAATGAGCAGTTCTTC.

This clonotype came up a few times. V usage is TRBV7-8 and J usage is TRBJ2-3; 9 nucleotides align to TRBD2. V shed 1 base, J shed 2 bases, and the junction held 1 base outside the gene matches. CDR1 SGHVS and CDR2 FQNEAQ come from the germline V gene. This CDR3 has 15 amino acids. CDR3 amino acids: CASSLGGRVTDTQYF. The CDR3, as DNA: TGTGCCAGCAGCTTAGGCGGGAGGGTCACAGATACGCAGTATTTT.

The table lists this clonotype with many counts. V and J are TRBV29-1 and TRBJ1-2; 7 bases fit TRBD1. The V gene end was trimmed by 7 bases and the J gene end by 4 bases; junction bases not matched to a gene: 6. Germline CDR1 reads SQVTM; CDR2 reads ANQGSEA. The CDR3 is made up of 12 amino acids. This CDR3 reads CSGRTGTYGYTF. In DNA form, the CDR3 reads TGCAGCGGCCGGACAGGAACCTATGGCTACACCTTC. Looking up the rest from reference TRBV29-1 and TRBJ1-2 gives the full variable domain: SAVISQKPSRDICQRGTSLTIQCQVDSQVTMMFWYRQQPGQSLTLIATANQGSEATYESGFVIDKFPISRPNLTFSTLTVSNMSPEDSSIYLCSGRTGTYGYTFGSGTRLTVV.

This clonotype has a count of ten or more. The CDR3 bases are TGCAGCGTTGTAACTAGCGGGAGCAACATTCAGTACTTC. Its translation: CSVVTSGSNIQYF. The rearrangement uses TRBV29-1 and TRBJ2-4; 11 nucleotides line up with TRBD2. Germline-derived CDR1 and CDR2 are SQVTM and ANQGSEA. The CDR3 has 13 amino acids. After removal of 4 bases from V and 7 bases from J, the junction contained 3 bases not matched to a gene. Complete variable domain (other parts from reference TRBV29-1 and TRBJ2-4): SAVISQKPSRDICQRGTSLTIQCQVDSQVTMMFWYRQQPGQSLTLIATANQGSEATYESGFVIDKFPISRPNLTFSTLTVSNMSPEDSSIYLCSVVTSGSNIQYFGAGTRLSVL.

The chain has TRBV20-1 and TRBJ1-5, with D possibly being TRBD1 (6 bases). The V gene lost 5 bases and the J gene lost 3 bases, with 8 bases spanning the gap. The length of the CDR3 is 12 residues. In germline, CDR1 is DFQATT, CDR2 SNEGSKA (reference sequence). Written as DNA, the CDR3 is TGCAGTGCTGGACAGTACAATCAGCCCCAGCATTTT. Its protein product is CSAGQYNQPQHF.

This clonotype was found a few times. V is TRBV4-3 and J is TRBJ1-4, with a possible D match to TRBD1 (5 bases). The germline V gene has CDR1 LGHNA and CDR2 YSLEER. V lost 0 bases, J lost 7 bases, and 24 bases lay in between. The CDR3 is 19 amino acids. CDR3 residues: CASSQDTGPGWSSGEKLFF. Here the CDR3 DNA reads TGCGCCAGCAGCCAAGATACGGGCCCAGGGTGGTCAAGCGGTGAAAAACTGTTTTTT.

The chain employs TRBV6-5 and TRBJ1-1; no clear D gene. The CDR3 contains 13 residues. Germline V lookup: CDR1 MNHEY, CDR2 SVGAGI. Trimming took 2 bases from V and 7 from J, leaving 11 bases between them. CDR3 DNA: TGTGCCAGCAGTTACCGACACACAAATGAAGCTTTCTTT. The encoded protein is CASSYRHTNEAFF.

V is TRBV20-1 and J is TRBJ2-1; a possible D gene is TRBD2 (6 bases). This CDR3 spans 17 amino acids. Germline lookup yields CDR1 DFQATT and CDR2 SNEGSKA (reference sequence). V lost 0 bases to trimming and J lost 7 bases, with 22 bases between them. CDR3 DNA: TGCAGTGCTAGAGATCTTAGCCACCGGGACTCCTGGAATGAGCAGTTCTTC. Translation gives CSARDLSHRDSWNEQFF.